These 30 T cell receptor beta chains came from one sample sequenced in a study of T cell repertoires in cytomegalovirus infection (dated by TCRdb to about 2019). TCRdb records Illumina HiSeq 1500 as the sequencer. TCRdb passed the public sequencing reads through fastp at Q25 and MiXCR, retaining productive beta sequences. When rows share a CDR3 protein, they turn into one entry using the most common DNA and genes. The sample yields approximately 200,000 distinct CDR3 sequences; about 30% were counted once. 30% to 40% of the sample is in the top ten clones. Source material: PBMCs. These receptors were collected from a human donor in good health (CMV status not recorded). Some clones in this sample may be carry-over from other donors' samples.

The V and J genes are TRBV7-6 and TRBJ2-7; the match to TRBD1 covers 7 bases. Per the germline V gene, CDR1 is SGHVS and CDR2 is FNYEAQ. V lost 2 bases, J lost 3 bases, and 4 bases stayed unmatched. This CDR3 is 14 amino acids long. This CDR3 is CASSLRGQNYEQYF. The CDR3 DNA sequence: TGTGCCAGCAGCTTACGGGGACAGAACTACGAGCAGTACTTC.

The rearrangement links TRBV6-2 or TRBV6-3 to TRBJ1-5, with no clear D. The CDR3 is 15 residues long. V lost 2 bases to trimming and J lost 0 bases, with 8 bases between them. Germline V gene lookup returns CDR1 MNHEY and CDR2 SVGEGT. The CDR3 is CASSYQSYSNQPQHF. In DNA form, the CDR3 reads TGTGCCAGCAGTTACCAATCTTATAGCAATCAGCCCCAGCATTTT.

The genes are TRBV7-6 and TRBJ1-1, with 7 bases aligning to TRBD1. Germline V lookup: CDR1 SGHVS, CDR2 FNYEAQ. After removal of 4 bases from V and 0 bases from J, the junction contained 8 bases not matched to a gene. The CDR3 has 16 amino acids. CDR3 nucleotides: TGTGCCAGCAGCTCGGGACAGCATGTAATGAACACTGAAGCTTTCTTT. Its protein is CASSSGQHVMNTEAFF.

This clonotype has more than one count but fewer than ten. The chain is built from TRBV20-1 and TRBJ2-7; the match to TRBD2 covers 7 bases. The CDR3 is made up of 16 amino acids. The junction had 14 bases not matched to a gene; V was cut back by 5 bases and J by 1 base. Germline V lookup: CDR1 DFQATT, CDR2 SNEGSKA (reference sequence). CDR3 nucleotides: TGCAGTGCTTCAGGGAGGGCGGGGGTTCCGTCCTACGAGCAGTACTTC. Its protein is CSASGRAGVPSYEQYF.

As to this clonotype: An end of the junction does not agree with germline; a read error may underlie this. The genes are TRBV15 and TRBJ2-1; 9 nucleotides match TRBD1. The germline gives CDR1 LNHNV, CDR2 YYDKDF (reference sequence). The CDR3 sequence is 15 residues long. In DNA, the CDR3 is TGTGTCACCAGCAGAACCGGGACAGGGTTAGATGAGCAGTTCTTC. Its protein product is CVTSRTGTGLDEQFF.

This clonotype was found a few times. The chain employs TRBV7-2 and TRBJ1-2; D is uncertain. The CDR3 spans 16 residues. Trimming left V 0 bases short and J 2 bases short, with 13 bases between. CDR1 and CDR2 (germline): SGHTA, FQGNSA. CDR3 sequence (DNA): TGTGCCAGCAGCTTAGCCCCAGGCGGGATAAACTATGGCTACACCTTC. It encodes CASSLAPGGINYGYTF.

V and J are TRBV7-2 and TRBJ2-5; 14 positions agree with TRBD2. V was clipped by 4 bases and J by 4 bases; unmatched bases: 11. Per the germline V gene, CDR1 is SGHTA and CDR2 is FQGNSA. The CDR3 has 18 residues. CDR3 region: CASSSDRTSGGQGETQYF. Written as DNA, the CDR3 is TGTGCCAGCAGCTCCGACAGGACTAGCGGGGGGCAGGGAGAGACCCAGTACTTC.

This clonotype was seen more than once but under ten times. V gene TRBV7-8 combines with J gene TRBJ1-4; weak D call: TRBD1 (6 bases). The CDR3 spans 15 residues. Trimming took 4 bases from V and 7 from J, leaving 16 bases between them. Germline V gene sequence: CDR1 SGHVS, CDR2 FQNEAQ. The CDR3 nucleotides are TGTGCCAGCAGCTCGTCTCCGGGGGCCGGTGAAAAACTGTTTTTT. Amino acids: CASSSSPGAGEKLFF.

The chain carries TRBV6-1 and TRBJ1-2; TRBD1 aligns across 11 bases. V shed 7 bases, J shed 9 bases, and the junction held 10 bases outside the gene matches. CDR3 length equals 14 residues. Germline V gene lookup returns CDR1 MNHNS and CDR2 SASEGT. The CDR3 coding sequence is TGTGCCAGCATGGGACAGGGGGAACTTTTCAGCTACACCTTC. Translation: CASMGQGELFSYTF.

This clonotype appeared many times. The rearrangement links TRBV7-2 to TRBJ1-4; no clear D. The CDR3 totals 14 residues. Looked up from germline, CDR1 is SGHTA and CDR2 is FQGNSA. The V and J ends lost 1 base and 4 bases respectively, with 7 bases between them. The CDR3 is CASSLEGINEKLFF. CDR3 bases: TGTGCCAGCAGCTTAGAGGGAATTAATGAAAAACTGTTTTTT.

This clonotype has ten or more counts. The V gene is TRBV7-2, the J gene TRBJ1-1, with a possible D match to TRBD1 (5 bases). The CDR3 is 12 residues long. Germline loops: CDR1 SGHTA, CDR2 FQGNSA. Trimming removed 0 bases from V and 7 bases from J, with 6 bases in between. The CDR3 region is CASSLAQGEAFF. The CDR3 DNA is TGTGCCAGCAGCTTAGCGCAGGGTGAAGCTTTCTTT. Filled out from reference TRBV7-2 and TRBJ1-1, the complete variable domain reads GAGVSQSPSNKVTEKGKDVELRCDPISGHTALYWYRQSLGQGLEFLIYFQGNSAPDKSGLPSDRFSAERTGGSVSTLTIQRTQQEDSAVYLCASSLAQGEAFFGQGTRLTVV.

The chain carries TRBV4-3 and TRBJ1-1; D possibly corresponds to TRBD1 (5 bases). Germline CDR1 reads LGHNA; CDR2 reads YSLEER. The V end was cut by 5 bases, the J end by 10 bases, with 20 bases between. The length of the CDR3 is 14 residues. The chain's CDR3 is CASSDSGTEMVAFF. DNA of the CDR3: TGCGCCAGCAGCGATTCCGGGACCGAGATGGTAGCTTTCTTT.

There are a few counts of this clonotype. The chain uses TRBV20-1 and TRBJ1-6, with D unresolved. This CDR3 is 14 amino acids long. Germline V gene lookup returns CDR1 DFQATT and CDR2 SNEGSKA (reference sequence). V lost 3 bases to trimming and J lost 8 bases, with 14 bases between them. DNA for the CDR3: TGCAGTGCTAGTGTTTCTGCCGCCGATTCACCCCTCCACTTT. Encoded protein: CSASVSAADSPLHF.

The chain couples TRBV2 to TRBJ2-4; 10 bases are shared with TRBD1. The CDR3 contains 15 residues. The V gene's germline CDR1 is SNHLY and CDR2 FYNNEI. Unmatched junction bases numbered 7, after V lost 10 bases and J lost 1 base. The CDR3 loop reads CATKGDRGAKNIQYF. The CDR3 region has the DNA TGTGCCACCAAAGGGGACAGGGGCGCCAAAAACATTCAGTACTTC.

The genes are TRBV27 and TRBJ2-1, with 10 bases matching TRBD2. The CDR3 consists of 14 residues. J gave up 6 bases and V 4 bases, and 3 bases lay outside the gene matches. Looked up from germline, CDR1 is MNHEY and CDR2 is SMNVEV (reference sequence). The CDR3 reads CASSSLAGVNEQFF. CDR3 nucleotides: TGTGCCAGCAGTTCCCTAGCGGGGGTCAATGAGCAGTTCTTC.

The chain is built from TRBV7-3 and TRBJ2-1; D gene unclear. The CDR3 is 14 residues long. Trimming pared 3 bases from V and 6 bases from J, leaving 12 bases between. Germline loops: CDR1 SGHTA, CDR2 FQGTGA. As DNA, the CDR3 is TGTGCCAGCAGCTTGAACAGAAGGGTCAATGAGCAGTTCTTC. Its protein is CASSLNRRVNEQFF. The full variable domain, completed using reference TRBV7-3 and TRBJ2-1, is GAGVSQTPSNKVTEKGKYVELRCDPISGHTALYWYRQSLGQGPEFLIYFQGTGAADDSGLPNDRFFAVRPEGSVSTLKIQRTERGDSAVYLCASSLNRRVNEQFFGPGTRLTVL.

This clonotype appeared many times. The chain combines TRBV7-2 with TRBJ1-1; TRBD1 matches 9 bases. The ends lost 4 bases at V and 4 bases at J; junction bases unmatched: 10. The length of the CDR3 is 16 residues. Germline V gives CDR1 SGHTA, CDR2 FQGNSA. CDR3 bases: TGTGCCAGCAGCTCACAGGGGGCAGGGGTAGGCACTGAAGCTTTCTTT. It yields the protein CASSSQGAGVGTEAFF.

J is TRBJ2-3 and V is TRBV7-4, with D maybe TRBD2 (6 bases). This CDR3 has 11 amino acids. The germline V gene encodes CDR1 SGHVT and CDR2 SQSDAQ. V was shortened by 7 bases and J by 9 bases, with 11 bases between the two germline ends. DNA for the CDR3: TGTGCCAGCACCTCCGCGGGGACGCAGTATTTT. It codes for CASTSAGTQYF.

The rearrangement uses TRBV20-1 and TRBJ1-6, with 9 bases fitting TRBD1. The CDR3 loop spans 15 amino acids. V lost 5 bases to trimming and J lost 10 bases; unmatched junction nucleotides: 12. In germline, CDR1 is DFQATT, CDR2 SNEGSKA (reference sequence). The CDR3 region is CSAPRDRERGSPLHF. CDR3 bases: TGCAGTGCTCCCCGGGACAGGGAGCGGGGGTCACCCCTCCACTTT.

The chain links TRBV19 to TRBJ1-1; D is unclear. Germline CDR1 LNHDA, CDR2 SQIVND (reference sequence). CDR3 length: 18 residues. V was clipped by 3 bases and J by 1 base, with 21 bases between them. CDR3 coding DNA: TGTGCCAGTAGTATTTTTCGGTCATTCGAACGGGCGAACACTGAAGCTTTCTTT. Translated, it gives CASSIFRSFERANTEAFF.

On this clonotype itself: This clone may be a read error of a much larger clone one base away. The conserved final phenylalanine or tryptophan is absent from the CDR3, which likely points to a read error. The chain joins TRBV18 to TRBJ2-7; perhaps D is TRBD1 or TRBD2 (5 bases each). This CDR3 spans 14 amino acids. Germline CDR1 is KGHSH and CDR2 is LQKENI. Trimming removed 4 bases from V and 3 bases from J, with 13 bases in between. For the CDR3, the DNA is TGTGCCAGCTCACGGGACCTAGGAATCTACGAGCAGTACCTC. It encodes CASSRDLGIYEQYL.

This clonotype has just a few counts. The chain carries TRBV6-6 and TRBJ2-5; D tentatively reads TRBD1 or TRBD2 (5 bases each). Trimming pared 4 bases from V and 7 bases from J, leaving 16 bases between. The CDR3 is made up of 14 amino acids. Germline CDR1 reads MNHNY; CDR2 reads SVGAGI (reference sequence). The CDR3 DNA is TGTGCCAGCAGTTCAGGACTGCCTGGGGGGACCCAGTACTTC. Its protein is CASSSGLPGGTQYF.

The rearrangement uses TRBV7-8 and TRBJ2-1; perhaps TRBD2 as D (6 bases). The CDR3 has 16 residues. V lost 1 base, J lost 3 bases, and 13 bases lay in between. CDR1 SGHVS and CDR2 FQNEAQ come from the germline V gene. CDR3 DNA: TGTGCCAGCAGCTTAGAATACGGGGGACTCTACAATGAGCAGTTCTTC. This encodes CASSLEYGGLYNEQFF. Full variable domain (rest looked up from reference TRBV7-8 and TRBJ2-1): GAGVSQSPRYKVAKRGQDVALRCDPISGHVSLFWYQQALGQGPEFLTYFQNEAQLDKSGLPSDRFFAERPEGSVSTLKIQRTQQEDSAVYLCASSLEYGGLYNEQFFGPGTRLTVL.

In its sample, this clonotype was seen a few times. V gene TRBV7-3 combines with J gene TRBJ2-3; perhaps TRBD2 as D (5 bases). Germline loops: CDR1 SGHTA, CDR2 FQGTGA. The CDR3 extends over 16 amino acids. The V end was cut by 5 bases, the J end by 0 bases, with 15 bases between. CDR3 protein: CASSPLVAPSTDTQYF. CDR3 nucleotides: TGTGCCAGCAGCCCCCTGGTAGCGCCAAGCACAGATACGCAGTATTTT.

The chain uses TRBV4-2 and TRBJ2-3; 12 bases are shared with TRBD2. The CDR3 sequence is 16 residues long. Germline V CDR1 and CDR2: LGHNA, YNFKEQ. J gave up 7 bases and V 0 bases, and 5 bases lay outside the gene matches. The CDR3: CASSQDASGGENTQYF. CDR3 sequence (DNA): TGTGCCAGCAGCCAAGATGCTAGCGGGGGGGAAAATACGCAGTATTTT.

This clonotype was seen at least ten times. The V and J genes are TRBV2 and TRBJ2-2, with D perhaps matching TRBD1 or TRBD2 (5 bases each). This CDR3 comprises 14 residues. Trimming removed 6 bases at V and 0 bases at J, with 8 bases between. Germline values: CDR1 SNHLY, CDR2 FYNNEI. The CDR3 protein is CASRGTSNTGELFF. CDR3 DNA sequence: TGTGCCAGCAGGGGGACGTCGAACACCGGGGAGCTGTTTTTT.

This clonotype came up a few times. The J gene is TRBJ2-5, the V gene TRBV7-3; weak D call: TRBD2 (7 bases). Per the germline V gene, CDR1 is SGHTA and CDR2 is FQGTGA. Between the trimmed V and J ends, which lost 3 bases and 4 bases, there was a span of 15 bases. This CDR3 is built from 15 residues. The CDR3 nucleotides read TGTGCCAGCAGCTTTGGGCGGGGGCCACCAGAGACCCAGTACTTC. Translated, it gives CASSFGRGPPETQYF.

The chain uses TRBV11-3 and TRBJ2-1, with a tentative D call TRBD2 (5 bases). Germline lookup yields CDR1 SGHNT and CDR2 YENEEA. The V and J ends lost 4 bases and 0 bases respectively, with 25 bases between them. CDR3 length equals 20 residues. Here the CDR3 DNA reads TGTGCCAGCAGCTCACCTAGGAATACGGGGTCGATTAGCTCCTACAATGAGCAGTTCTTC. Its protein is CASSSPRNTGSISSYNEQFF.

This clonotype was counted a single time. This chain joins TRBV6-6 and TRBJ2-1, with TRBD2 identical over 10 bases. CDR1 MNHNY and CDR2 SVGAGI come from the germline V gene (reference sequence). V was pared by 6 bases and J by 4 bases, with 6 bases of the junction left unmatched. CDR3 length: 15 residues. The CDR3 sequence is CASRTSGGEYNEQFF. CDR3 DNA sequence: TGTGCCAGCAGGACGAGCGGGGGGGAGTACAATGAGCAGTTCTTC.

This sequence joins TRBV7-2 and TRBJ1-5; D is unresolved. From germline, CDR1 is SGHTA and CDR2 FQGNSA. This CDR3 spans 13 amino acids. The V gene lost 5 bases and the J gene lost 4 bases, with 9 bases spanning the gap. The CDR3 region has the DNA TGTGCCAGCAGCCTAGGTACGAATCAGCCCCAGCATTTT. It encodes CASSLGTNQPQHF.